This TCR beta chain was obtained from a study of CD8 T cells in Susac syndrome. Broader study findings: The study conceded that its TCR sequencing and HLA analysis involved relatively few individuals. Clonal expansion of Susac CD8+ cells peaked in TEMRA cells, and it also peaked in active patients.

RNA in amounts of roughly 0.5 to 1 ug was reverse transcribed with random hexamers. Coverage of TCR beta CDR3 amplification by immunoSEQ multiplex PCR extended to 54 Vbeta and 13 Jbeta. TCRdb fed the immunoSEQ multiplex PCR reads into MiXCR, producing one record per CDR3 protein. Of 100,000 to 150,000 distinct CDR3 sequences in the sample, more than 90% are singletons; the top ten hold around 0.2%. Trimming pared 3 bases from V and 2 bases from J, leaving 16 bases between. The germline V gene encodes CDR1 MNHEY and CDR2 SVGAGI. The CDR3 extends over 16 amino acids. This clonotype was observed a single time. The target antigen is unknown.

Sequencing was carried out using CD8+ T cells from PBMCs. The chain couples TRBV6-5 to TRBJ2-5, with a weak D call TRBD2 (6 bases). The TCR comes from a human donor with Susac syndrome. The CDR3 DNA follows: TGTGCCAGCAGTTATTTTTTGGGGGGTTCTCAAGAGACCCAGTACTTC. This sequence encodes CASSYFLGGSQETQYF.